The 29 T cell receptor beta chains below come from one sample, sequenced in a study of blood T cell repertoires in COVID-19. Sequenced by immunoSEQ multiplex PCR; TCRdb stores in-frame clones only, minus some. The data show approximately 280,000 clones, around nine tenths seen once. The sample was PBMCs or T cells enriched from blood (not recorded which). Every receptor here comes from a woman between 18 and 30 years old who had recovered from COVID-19.

The chain is built from TRBV6-2 or TRBV6-3 and TRBJ1-5; tentative D call: TRBD1 (6 bases). This CDR3 comprises 15 residues. Germline V gives CDR1 MNHEY, CDR2 SVGEGT. The V end was cut by 0 bases, the J end by 1 base, with 7 bases between. As DNA, the CDR3 is TGTGCCAGCAGTTACTCAACAGGGAGCAATCAGCCCCAGCATTTT. Encoded protein: CASSYSTGSNQPQHF.

The chain is built from TRBV19 and TRBJ2-7; 7 bases map to TRBD2. The V segment lost 4 bases and the J segment 7 bases; nucleotides outside the gene matches: 4. This CDR3 is built from 12 residues. Germline lookup yields CDR1 LNHDA and CDR2 SQIVND (reference sequence). This CDR3 reads CASSTGLREQYF. CDR3 sequence (DNA): TGTGCCAGTAGTACGGGACTAAGGGAGCAGTACTTC.

V gene TRBV24-1 combines with J gene TRBJ2-1; TRBD2 aligns across 7 bases. The CDR3 consists of 14 residues. V shed 8 bases and J 4 bases; nucleotides not matched to a gene: 7. Looked up from germline, CDR1 is KGHDR and CDR2 is SFDVKD. The CDR3 region has the DNA TGTGCCACCAAGGGCAGGGAGGGGTACAATGAGCAGTTCTTC. Encoded protein: CATKGREGYNEQFF.

The CDR3 region is CASSPSGEKVSYEQYF. In DNA form, the CDR3 reads TGTGCCAGCAGCCCGAGCGGAGAAAAAGTCTCCTACGAGCAGTACTTC. The genes are TRBV11-2 and TRBJ2-7, with D perhaps matching TRBD2 (5 bases). The V and J ends lost 5 bases and 0 bases respectively, with 17 bases between them. Germline lookup yields CDR1 SGHAT and CDR2 FQNNGV. This CDR3 comprises 16 residues.

Only one count was recorded for this clone. The gene calls are TRBV6-5 and TRBJ1-1; 9 nucleotides match TRBD1. Germline V gives CDR1 MNHEY, CDR2 SVGAGI. The CDR3 runs to 14 residues. V shed 5 bases and J 1 base; nucleotides not matched to a gene: 2. The CDR3 bases are TGTGCCAGCAGTCAGGACAGGGGGAACACTGAAGCTTTCTTT. It yields the protein CASSQDRGNTEAFF.

The chain links TRBV30 to TRBJ1-2, with D maybe TRBD1 (6 bases). From germline, CDR1 is GTSNPN and CDR2 SVGIG (reference sequence). The CDR3 is 12 amino acids. V gave up 5 bases and J gave up 6 bases, with 13 bases separating them. In DNA form, the CDR3 reads TGTGCCTGGTTCAGGGGAGAAAATGGCTACACCTTC. Residues: CAWFRGENGYTF.

The chain is built from TRBV7-9 and TRBJ1-2; 7 nucleotides line up with TRBD1. The CDR3 consists of 14 residues. V was pared by 4 bases and J by 5 bases, with 7 bases of the junction left unmatched. Germline V lookup: CDR1 SEHNR, CDR2 FQNEAQ (reference sequence). DNA of the CDR3: TGTGCCAGCAGCTCGCTACAGGGGAGGTATGGCTACACCTTC. Protein product: CASSSLQGRYGYTF.

The chain carries TRBV2 and TRBJ2-2; 9 nucleotides line up with TRBD1. Germline values: CDR1 SNHLY, CDR2 FYNNEI. V was clipped by 7 bases and J by 6 bases; unmatched bases: 6. The CDR3 covers 14 residues. The CDR3 DNA is TGTGCCAGCATTAAAGGACAGGGGTCCGGGGAGCTGTTTTTT. This encodes CASIKGQGSGELFF.

The gene calls are TRBV5-1 and TRBJ2-5; perhaps TRBD2 as D (6 bases). This CDR3 has 16 amino acids. The germline V and J ends were trimmed by 0 bases and 3 bases, with 15 bases remaining between them. From germline, CDR1 is SGHRS and CDR2 YFSETQ. Here the CDR3 DNA reads TGCGCCAGCAGCTTGGATGCGGGGACTTGGGAAGAGACCCAGTACTTC. Translating it yields CASSLDAGTWEETQYF.

V gene TRBV27 combines with J gene TRBJ2-1; no reliable D call. The CDR3 spans 15 residues. The V gene's germline CDR1 is MNHEY and CDR2 SMNVEV (reference sequence). V lost 3 bases, J lost 4 bases, and 13 bases lay in between. CDR3 sequence reads: CASSFGQNAYNEQFF. The CDR3 nucleotides read TGTGCCAGCAGTTTTGGGCAAAACGCGTACAATGAGCAGTTCTTC.

This rearrangement joins TRBV6-5 to TRBJ1-2, with TRBD1 as a possible D gene (5 bases). Per the germline V gene, CDR1 is MNHEY and CDR2 is SVGAGI. The CDR3 spans 13 residues. V gave up 2 bases and J gave up 4 bases, with 8 bases separating them. CDR3 region: CASSYADSYGYTF. As DNA, the CDR3 is TGTGCCAGCAGTTACGCTGACAGCTATGGCTACACCTTC.

This clone showed up many times. The chain couples TRBV4-1 to TRBJ2-1; TRBD2 agrees at 10 bases. This CDR3 region has 17 residues. CDR1 is MGHRA and CDR2 is YSYEKL in the germline V gene. With 0 bases clipped from V and 4 bases from J, the junction kept 6 bases outside the gene matches. CDR3 DNA sequence: TGCGCCAGCAGCCAAGAGGGAGCGGGGGGGTCTTACAATGAGCAGTTCTTC. Its protein is CASSQEGAGGSYNEQFF.

The chain employs TRBV27 and TRBJ1-1; D uncertain. The CDR3 runs 14 residues. CDR1 MNHEY and CDR2 SMNVEV come from the germline V gene (reference sequence). Trimming took off 3 bases at V and 1 base at J, with 9 bases between the two ends. CDR3 DNA: TGTGCCAGCAGTTTGGTAACTGGGAACACTGAAGCTTTCTTT. This encodes CASSLVTGNTEAFF.

The CDR3 loop is CASTGQGYTEAFF. DNA of the CDR3: TGTGCCAGCACGGGACAGGGGTACACTGAAGCTTTCTTT. This rearrangement joins TRBV19 to TRBJ1-1, with TRBD1 matching over 10 bases. Germline V CDR1 and CDR2: LNHDA, SQIVND (reference sequence). The CDR3 loop spans 13 amino acids. J was trimmed by 3 bases and V by 9 bases; bases with no gene match: 4.

This clone was counted a single time. The chain recombines TRBV19 with TRBJ1-1; TRBD1 aligns across 7 bases. With V trimmed by 5 bases and J by 2 bases, 5 bases remained unmatched. The CDR3 length is 14 residues. CDR1 and CDR2 from the germline V gene are LNHDA and SQIVND (reference sequence). The CDR3, as DNA: TGTGCCAGTAGTGACAGGGCGCCCAACACTGAAGCTTTCTTT. It yields the protein CASSDRAPNTEAFF.

This chain links TRBV28 with TRBJ2-2; the match to TRBD1 covers 7 bases. The CDR3 extends over 19 amino acids. Germline CDR1 MDHEN, CDR2 SYDVKM. After removal of 2 bases from V and 4 bases from J, the junction contained 16 bases not matched to a gene. The CDR3 DNA reads TGTGCCAGCAGTTTAGTAGGGACAGCCGTCGGGTCGAGCACCGGGGAGCTGTTTTTT. It specifies CASSLVGTAVGSSTGELFF. The variable domain in full, with the rest retrieved from reference TRBV28 and TRBJ2-2, is DVKVTQSSRYLVKRTGEKVFLECVQDMDHENMFWYRQDPGLGLRLIYFSYDVKMKEKGDIPEGYSVSREKKERFSLILESASTNQTSMYLCASSLVGTAVGSSTGELFFGEGSRLTVL.

This clone showed up just once. V gene TRBV7-9 combines with J gene TRBJ2-3; possible D gene TRBD2, 6 bases. This CDR3 comprises 17 residues. Germline CDR1 reads SEHNR; CDR2 reads FQNEAQ (reference sequence). V lost 4 bases and J 4 bases, leaving 21 bases between the germline ends. CDR3: CASSSTGEVFGADTQYF. In DNA, the CDR3 is TGTGCCAGCAGCTCTACCGGGGAGGTGTTTGGAGCAGATACGCAGTATTTT. The full variable domain, completed using reference TRBV7-9 and TRBJ2-3, is DTGVSQNPRHKITKRGQNVTFRCDPISEHNRLYWYRQTLGQGPEFLTYFQNEAQLEKSRLLSDRFSAERPKGSFSTLEIQRTEQGDSAMYLCASSSTGEVFGADTQYFGPGTRLTVL.

This rearrangement joins TRBV27 to TRBJ2-1; 11 nucleotides match TRBD1. This CDR3 is 15 amino acids long. J was trimmed by 2 bases and V by 5 bases; bases with no gene match: 2. Germline CDR1 is MNHEY and CDR2 is SMNVEV (reference sequence). Here the CDR3 reads CASSMGQGAYNEQFF. In DNA form, the CDR3 reads TGTGCCAGCAGTATGGGACAGGGGGCCTACAATGAGCAGTTCTTC.

The chain joins TRBV9 to TRBJ1-6, with a possible D match to TRBD1 (5 bases). CDR1 SGDLS and CDR2 YYNGEE come from the germline V gene. This CDR3 is built from 14 residues. V shed 0 bases and J shed 6 bases, with 7 bases lying between them. The CDR3 region is CASSVGGANSPLHF. The DNA for the CDR3 is TGTGCCAGCAGCGTAGGTGGGGCTAATTCACCCCTCCACTTT. The variable domain in full, with the rest retrieved from reference TRBV9 and TRBJ1-6, is DSGVTQTPKHLITATGQRVTLRCSPRSGDLSVYWYQQSLDQGLQFLIQYYNGEERAKGNILERFSAQQFPDLHSELNLSSLELGDSALYFCASSVGGANSPLHFGNGTRLTVT.

This chain connects TRBV11-1 to TRBJ1-1; D uncertain. The CDR3 is 14 amino acids. V lost 1 base and J lost 5, with 11 bases in between. Germline V gene lookup returns CDR1 SGHAT and CDR2 FQDESV (reference sequence). The CDR3 loop is CASSLGSAGTEAFF. As DNA, the CDR3 is TGTGCCAGCAGCTTAGGCTCCGCGGGGACTGAAGCTTTCTTT.

The gene calls are TRBV28 and TRBJ1-6; D may be TRBD1 (6 bases). Germline CDR1 reads MDHEN; CDR2 reads SYDVKM. V lost 4 bases to trimming and J lost 5 bases, with 12 bases between them. CDR3 size: 15 residues. The CDR3 coding sequence is TGTGCCAGCAGTTGGAACAGGGTGAATAATTCACCCCTCCACTTT. Translated: CASSWNRVNNSPLHF.

This clone was detected only a few times. The rearrangement uses TRBV6-6 and TRBJ1-1; 9 bases fit TRBD1. Losses at the gene ends were 6 bases for V and 0 bases for J; bases not matched to a gene: 5. The CDR3 has 15 amino acids. The V gene's germline CDR1 is MNHNY and CDR2 SVGAGI (reference sequence). CDR3 DNA: TGTGCCAGCAGAGCGACAGGGGGTTTGAACACTGAAGCTTTCTTT. Translated, it gives CASRATGGLNTEAFF.

V gene TRBV5-5 combines with J gene TRBJ1-2; weak D call: TRBD1 (5 bases). The CDR3 totals 13 residues. Between the trimmed V and J ends, which lost 4 bases and 6 bases, there was a span of 13 bases. Germline CDR1 SGHKS, CDR2 YYEKEE (reference sequence). The DNA for the CDR3 is TGTGCCAGCAGCCGACAGTTTCGGAATGGCTACACCTTC. Translating it yields CASSRQFRNGYTF. The variable domain in full, completed from reference TRBV5-5 and TRBJ1-2, reads DAGVTQSPTHLIKTRGQQVTLRCSPISGHKSVSWYQQVLGQGPQFIFQYYEKEERGRGNFPDRFSARQFPNYSSELNVNALLLGDSALYLCASSRQFRNGYTFGSGTRLTVV.

This chain links TRBV28 with TRBJ2-2; 9 bases align to TRBD2. J gave up 0 bases and V 4 bases, and 21 bases lay outside the gene matches. The CDR3 spans 22 residues. Per germline, CDR1 MDHEN and CDR2 SYDVKM. CDR3 sequence reads: CASSSRGIKGLAGRANTGELFF. The CDR3 DNA reads as TGTGCCAGCAGTTCCCGGGGTATAAAGGGGCTAGCGGGACGCGCGAACACCGGGGAGCTGTTTTTT.

The chain joins TRBV7-8 to TRBJ1-1, with 9 bases lining up with TRBD1. Trimming cost V 0 bases and J 1 base; bases outside gene matches: 0. The CDR3 covers 15 residues. The V gene's germline CDR1 is SGHVS and CDR2 FQNEAQ. CDR3 residues: CASSLAGQGNTEAFF. CDR3 coding DNA: TGTGCCAGCAGCTTAGCGGGACAGGGGAACACTGAAGCTTTCTTT.

The rearrangement joins TRBV7-3 to TRBJ2-3, with 7 bases aligning to TRBD2. With V trimmed by 5 bases and J by 2 bases, 7 bases remained unmatched. The CDR3 has 15 residues. The germline V gene has CDR1 SGHTA and CDR2 FQGTGA. As DNA, the CDR3 is TGTGCCAGCAGCCCAGCGGGGCGGGACACAGATACGCAGTATTTT. Amino acids: CASSPAGRDTDTQYF.

This rearrangement joins TRBV18 to TRBJ1-5; 7 bases fit TRBD1. V lost 3 bases, J lost 6 bases, and 5 bases stayed unmatched. Germline V gene lookup returns CDR1 KGHSH and CDR2 LQKENI. This CDR3 has 14 residues. DNA of the CDR3: TGTGCCAGCTCACCCAGGGGGGACGGTCAGCCCCAGCATTTT. Its translation: CASSPRGDGQPQHF.

The rearrangement joins TRBV6-5 to TRBJ1-3; D is uncertain. Trimming cost V 5 bases and J 0 bases, with 11 bases left between them. Per the germline V gene, CDR1 is MNHEY and CDR2 is SVGAGI. The CDR3 is 15 amino acids. The CDR3 is CASSPREISGNTIYF. The CDR3 nucleotides read TGTGCCAGCAGTCCTAGGGAGATCTCTGGAAACACCATATATTTT.

This chain joins TRBV24-1 and TRBJ2-7; tentative D call: TRBD1 (5 bases). Germline CDR1 and CDR2: KGHDR and SFDVKD. This CDR3 is built from 13 residues. The V end was cut by 6 bases, the J end by 2 bases, with 10 bases between. CDR3 nucleotides: TGTGCCACCAGTCCCTCAGGGACCTACGAGCAGTACTTC. Its translation is CATSPSGTYEQYF.